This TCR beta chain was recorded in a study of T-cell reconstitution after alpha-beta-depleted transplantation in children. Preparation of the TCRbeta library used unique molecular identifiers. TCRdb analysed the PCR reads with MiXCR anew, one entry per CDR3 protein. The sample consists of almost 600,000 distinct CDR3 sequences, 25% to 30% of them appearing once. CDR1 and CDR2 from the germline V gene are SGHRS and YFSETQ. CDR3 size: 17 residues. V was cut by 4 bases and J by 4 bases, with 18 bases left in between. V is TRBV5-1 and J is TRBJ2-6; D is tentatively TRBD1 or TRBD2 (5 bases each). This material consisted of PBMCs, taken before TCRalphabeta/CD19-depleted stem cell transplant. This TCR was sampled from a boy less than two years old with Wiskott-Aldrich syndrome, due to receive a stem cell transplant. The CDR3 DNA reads TGCGCCAGCAGCCCGCTGGGAGCAGGGAAAGGGGCCAACGTCCTGACTTTC. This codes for CASSPLGAGKGANVLTF.